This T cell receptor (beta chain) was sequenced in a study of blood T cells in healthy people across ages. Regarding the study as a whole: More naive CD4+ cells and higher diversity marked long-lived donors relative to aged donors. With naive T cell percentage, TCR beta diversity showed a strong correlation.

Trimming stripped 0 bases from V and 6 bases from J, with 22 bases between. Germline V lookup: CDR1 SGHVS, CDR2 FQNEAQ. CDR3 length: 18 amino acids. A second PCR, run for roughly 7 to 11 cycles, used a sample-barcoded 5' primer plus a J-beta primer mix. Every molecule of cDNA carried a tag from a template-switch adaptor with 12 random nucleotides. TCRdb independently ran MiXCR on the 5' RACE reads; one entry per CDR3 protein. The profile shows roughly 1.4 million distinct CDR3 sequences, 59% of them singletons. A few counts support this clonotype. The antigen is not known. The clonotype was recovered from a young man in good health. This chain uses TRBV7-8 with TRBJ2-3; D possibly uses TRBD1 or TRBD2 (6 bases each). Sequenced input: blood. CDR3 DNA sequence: TGTGCCAGCAGCTTAGCAAGGCCGGCCCTAGCGAGGGGGGATACGCAGTATTTT. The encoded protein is CASSLARPALARGDTQYF.